This TCR beta chain was profiled in a study of siplizumab effects on memory and regulatory T cells. CDR1 SGHNT and CDR2 YYREEE come from the germline V gene (reference sequence). The CDR3 is made up of 14 amino acids. Study findings and constraints: Mappable alloreactive CD4+ clones came from Treg cells 60% to 80% of the time on average with siplizumab, against about 26% in controls. A significant reduction in alloreactive sequences traceable to unstimulated CD4+ memory cells was produced by siplizumab. The mapping of alloreactive clones to unstimulated subsets covered only a minor fraction of them.

Here immunoSEQ multiplex PCR was the method, and the copy in TCRdb shows in-frame clones only, minus some. Of about 100,000 clones listed, around 94% are singletons. As concerns this clone: Its target is not known. At one end, the junction sequence differs from germline, possibly due to a read error.

The V gene is TRBV5-4, the J gene TRBJ2-1, with D perhaps TRBD2 (6 bases). Sequencing was carried out using non-Treg CD4+ T cells sorted from blood. The clonotype was recovered from a human donor in good health. The CDR3 sequence: CASSPAFTSPIPVF. CDR3 bases: TGTGCCAGCAGCCCTGCTTTTACTAGCCCAATCCCGGTCTTC.